Shown below are 29 T cell receptor beta chains from a single sample sequenced in a study of blood T cell repertoires in COVID-19. The table came from immunoSEQ multiplex PCR; TCRdb's copy has only in-frame clones and leaves some out. The sample holds 80,000 to 100,000 clones, about 74% seen once. The sequenced sample consisted of peripheral blood. These receptors all stem from a man aged 70 or older with COVID-19, enrolled during active disease.

This chain joins TRBV5-1 and TRBJ2-5; perhaps TRBD1 as D (6 bases). Per germline, CDR1 SGHRS and CDR2 YFSETQ. V gave up 0 bases and J gave up 5 bases, with 11 bases separating them. The CDR3 covers 14 residues. DNA of the CDR3: TGCGCCAGCAGCTTGGGAGGGGACACGGAGACCCAGTACTTC. The encoded protein is CASSLGGDTETQYF.

The chain combines TRBV19 with TRBJ2-7; 7 bases are a match to TRBD1. The CDR3 extends over 14 amino acids. V dropped 6 bases and J dropped 4; count of bases not matched to a gene: 9. The germline gives CDR1 LNHDA, CDR2 SQIVND (reference sequence). CDR3 amino acids: CASRAAGGSYEQYF. The CDR3 region has the DNA TGTGCCAGTAGGGCGGCAGGGGGAAGTTACGAGCAGTACTTC. Drawing the rest from reference TRBV19 and TRBJ2-7, the complete variable domain is DGGITQSPKYLFRKEGQNVTLSCEQNLNHDAMYWYRQDPGQGLRLIYYSQIVNDFQKGDIAEGYSVSREKKESFPLTVTSAQKNPTAFYLCASRAAGGSYEQYFGPGTRLTVT.

This sequence joins TRBV27 and TRBJ2-2; 9 positions agree with TRBD1. The CDR3 runs to 15 residues. Germline V gives CDR1 MNHEY, CDR2 SMNVEV (reference sequence). Unmatched junction bases numbered 5, after V lost 7 bases and J lost 2 bases. CDR3 in amino acids: CASKVQGANTGELFF. The CDR3 DNA is TGTGCCAGCAAAGTACAGGGGGCAAACACCGGGGAGCTGTTTTTT.

The chain links TRBV5-6 to TRBJ2-7, with 11 positions matching TRBD2. CDR1 and CDR2 from the germline V gene are SGHDT and YYEEEE. Trimming cost V 4 bases and J 3 bases; bases outside gene matches: 3. The CDR3 is made up of 14 amino acids. The CDR3 bases are TGTGCCAGCAGCGTACTAGCGGGAGTCTACGAGCAGTACTTC. Encoded protein: CASSVLAGVYEQYF.

The chain joins TRBV27 to TRBJ1-4, with a weak D call TRBD1 (6 bases). This CDR3 spans 14 amino acids. Trimming left V 6 bases short and J 7 bases short, with 15 bases between. Per germline, CDR1 MNHEY and CDR2 SMNVEV (reference sequence). CDR3 sequence: CASSPGGGGEKLFF. The DNA for the CDR3 is TGTGCCAGCAGCCCGGGGGGAGGGGGTGAAAAACTGTTTTTT.

CDR3 amino acids: CASSEAGGGTGNIQYF. The CDR3 DNA sequence: TGTGCCAGCAGTGAAGCGGGCGGGGGGACTGGAAACATTCAGTACTTC. The rearrangement uses TRBV2 and TRBJ2-4, with 8 nucleotides matching TRBD2. V lost 0 bases, J lost 6 bases, and 7 bases stayed unmatched. CDR3 length: 16 residues. Germline V CDR1 and CDR2: SNHLY, FYNNEI.

CDR3 coding DNA: TGTGCCAGTAGTTCGACAGGGGTCTACGAGCAGTACTTC. Amino acid sequence: CASSSTGVYEQYF. The rearrangement uses TRBV19 and TRBJ2-7; 8 bases map to TRBD1. Germline values: CDR1 LNHDA, CDR2 SQIVND (reference sequence). CDR3 size: 13 residues. Germline trimming cut 5 bases from V and 3 bases from J; bases unmatched to any gene: 3.

The CDR3 loop reads CATSAGTGLKEQYF. In DNA, the CDR3 is TGTGCCACCAGCGCCGGGACAGGGTTAAAAGAGCAGTACTTC. This chain connects TRBV15 to TRBJ2-7; 9 bases map to TRBD1. Germline V gene data show CDR1 as LNHNV and CDR2 as YYDKDF (reference sequence). CDR3 length: 14 amino acids. V was pared by 5 bases and J by 7 bases, with 9 bases of the junction left unmatched.

The chain is built from TRBV2 and TRBJ2-3, with 9 nucleotides matching TRBD2. The length of the CDR3 is 16 residues. CDR1 and CDR2 from the germline V gene are SNHLY and FYNNEI. V lost 5 bases and J lost 2; bases outside the gene matches: 8. The CDR3, as DNA: TGTGCCAGCAGTCCTCTTAGCGGGAGCCACACAGATACGCAGTATTTT. Amino acids: CASSPLSGSHTDTQYF.

V usage is TRBV5-1 and J usage is TRBJ2-4, with a weak D call TRBD2 (6 bases). This CDR3 region has 15 residues. Germline loops: CDR1 SGHRS, CDR2 YFSETQ. V lost 0 bases and J 9 bases, leaving 16 bases between the germline ends. This chain's CDR3 is CASSLGGGGETIQYF. CDR3 nucleotides: TGCGCCAGCAGCTTGGGGGGCGGAGGGGAGACCATTCAGTACTTC.

The chain uses TRBV19 and TRBJ1-5; 9 bases agree with TRBD1. Germline CDR1 reads LNHDA; CDR2 reads SQIVND (reference sequence). The V gene end was trimmed by 6 bases and the J gene end by 7 bases; junction bases not matched to a gene: 10. The CDR3 runs 15 residues. Written as DNA, the CDR3 is TGTGCCAGTAGCCTAACACAGGGGGCAGGACAGCCCCAGCATTTT. It encodes CASSLTQGAGQPQHF.

The rearrangement joins TRBV6-5 to TRBJ1-4, with TRBD1 as a possible D gene (5 bases). CDR3 length: 10 amino acids. V lost 10 bases, J lost 8 bases, and 8 bases lay in between. Germline CDR1 reads MNHEY; CDR2 reads SVGAGI. The CDR3, as DNA: TGTGCCACGGGGGAGGAAAAACTGTTTTTT. Its protein product is CATGEEKLFF.

This clone was counted a few times. The rearrangement joins TRBV5-1 to TRBJ2-1, with TRBD2 matching over 10 bases. CDR3 size: 15 residues. Germline CDR1 is SGHRS and CDR2 is YFSETQ. Trimming cost V 0 bases and J 5 bases; bases outside gene matches: 2. This CDR3 is CASSLVAGGDNEQFF. The CDR3 DNA sequence: TGCGCCAGCAGCTTGGTAGCGGGAGGAGACAATGAGCAGTTCTTC.

This sequence joins TRBV7-9 and TRBJ2-7, with D perhaps TRBD1 (6 bases). Between the trimmed V and J ends, which lost 1 base and 5 bases, there was a span of 12 bases. This CDR3 region has 14 residues. From germline, CDR1 is SEHNR and CDR2 FQNEAQ (reference sequence). CDR3 in DNA: TGTGCCAGCAGCTTAGACAGGGCAGGGAACGAGCAGTACTTC. Its translation is CASSLDRAGNEQYF.

The rearrangement links TRBV30 to TRBJ1-6, with 9 bases identical to TRBD1. Germline V gene sequence: CDR1 GTSNPN, CDR2 SVGIG (reference sequence). CDR3 length: 15 residues. V lost 1 base to trimming and J lost 7 bases; unmatched junction nucleotides: 5. The CDR3 bases are TGTGCCTGGAGTGGTCGGGGACAGGGCAATTCACCCCTCCACTTT. This codes for CAWSGRGQGNSPLHF.

The chain combines TRBV29-1 with TRBJ1-2; the D is unclear. This CDR3 spans 13 amino acids. Germline CDR1 SQVTM, CDR2 ANQGSEA. The V end lost 4 bases, the J end lost 0 bases, and 9 bases lay between the germline ends. In nucleotides, the CDR3 is TGCAGCGTTGTAATGGGAGCTAACTATGGCTACACCTTC. Amino acid sequence: CSVVMGANYGYTF.

The gene calls are TRBV18 and TRBJ2-1; 9 nucleotides line up with TRBD2. Germline V gives CDR1 KGHSH, CDR2 LQKENI. Germline trimming cut 2 bases from V and 0 bases from J; bases unmatched to any gene: 5. This CDR3 contains 17 residues. In DNA form, the CDR3 reads TGTGCCAGCTCACCAGGCCTAGCGGGGAACTCCTACAATGAGCAGTTCTTC. This translates into CASSPGLAGNSYNEQFF.

CDR3 sequence reads: CASSLDPGQIGQFF. Here the CDR3 DNA reads TGTGCCAGCAGCTTGGACCCTGGACAGATAGGGCAGTTCTTC. The chain combines TRBV11-2 with TRBJ2-1; D may be TRBD1 (6 bases). With 3 bases removed from V and 12 bases from J, the gap between germline ends came to 18 bases. The CDR3 is made up of 14 amino acids. Germline CDR1 and CDR2: SGHAT and FQNNGV.

The rearrangement joins TRBV7-9 to TRBJ2-2, with 12 bases lining up with TRBD2. This CDR3 is 16 amino acids long. V lost 4 bases to trimming and J lost 6 bases; unmatched junction nucleotides: 6. Germline CDR1 is SEHNR and CDR2 is FQNEAQ (reference sequence). The CDR3 DNA follows: TGTGCCAGCAGCTCCGGACTAGCGGGACTCTCCGGGGAGCTGTTTTTT. It translates to CASSSGLAGLSGELFF.

In this sample, this clone turned up a few times. The chain recombines TRBV27 with TRBJ2-2; 11 bases are a match to TRBD2. The ends lost 6 bases at V and 2 bases at J; junction bases unmatched: 8. CDR3 size: 17 residues. Germline CDR1 is MNHEY and CDR2 is SMNVEV (reference sequence). The CDR3 protein is CASSQLAGALNTGELFF. In DNA, the CDR3 is TGTGCCAGCAGCCAACTAGCGGGAGCTTTAAACACCGGGGAGCTGTTTTTT.

Turning to this clone: A read error may account for a junction end that differs from germline. This rearrangement joins TRBV4-1 to TRBJ1-1; 8 positions match TRBD1. The V gene's germline CDR1 is MGHRA and CDR2 YSYEKL. This CDR3 has 14 amino acids. CDR3 loop: CASSRNRGNAEAFF. The CDR3 nucleotides read TGCGCCAGCAGCCGTAACAGGGGGAACGCTGAAGCTTTCTTT.

The chain carries TRBV2 and TRBJ1-5, with D tentatively TRBD1 (6 bases). V lost 5 bases and J lost 4, with 18 bases in between. The CDR3 sequence is 16 residues long. The germline V gene has CDR1 SNHLY and CDR2 FYNNEI. The CDR3 protein is CASSPQRGIGNQPQHF. The CDR3 coding sequence is TGTGCCAGCAGTCCCCAAAGGGGGATAGGGAATCAGCCCCAGCATTTT. The full variable domain, in which reference TRBV2 and TRBJ1-5 provide the parts outside the CDR3, is EPEVTQTPSHQVTQMGQEVILRCVPISNHLYFYWYRQILGQKVEFLVSFYNNEISEKSEIFDDQFSVERPDGSNFTLKIRSTKLEDSAMYFCASSPQRGIGNQPQHFGDGTRLSIL.

This clone was counted between two and nine times. The rearrangement uses TRBV3-1 (or the pseudogene TRBV3-2) and TRBJ2-7; D perhaps matches TRBD2 (6 bases). V was cut by 1 base and J by 6 bases, with 13 bases left in between. CDR1 and CDR2 (germline): LGHDT, YNNKEL (reference sequence). The CDR3 is made up of 14 amino acids. DNA for the CDR3: TGTGCCAGCAGCCAAGGGGTTGGGGGGAGCGAGCAGTACTTC. Translating gives CASSQGVGGSEQYF.

In this sample, this clone turned up a few times. V is TRBV5-1 and J is TRBJ2-7, with D perhaps TRBD1 (6 bases). Germline V CDR1 and CDR2: SGHRS, YFSETQ. The CDR3 contains 14 residues. The ends were cut back, 4 bases at V and 0 bases at J, with 11 bases in the middle. The CDR3 sequence is CASSPQGISYEQYF. Written as DNA, the CDR3 is TGCGCCAGCAGCCCTCAGGGGATCTCCTACGAGCAGTACTTC.

The chain combines TRBV6-5 with TRBJ1-3, with 7 bases lining up with TRBD1. Trimming removed 5 bases from V and 2 bases from J; junction bases left unmatched: 6. This CDR3 has 15 amino acids. Germline CDR1 and CDR2: MNHEY and SVGAGI. In DNA form, the CDR3 reads TGTGCCAGCAGTCGGACAGGTTCGCCTGGAAACACCATATATTTT. This encodes CASSRTGSPGNTIYF.

The J gene is TRBJ2-7, the V gene TRBV6-5; 9 bases are shared with TRBD2. Germline V gene lookup returns CDR1 MNHEY and CDR2 SVGAGI. V shed 8 bases and J 1 base; nucleotides not matched to a gene: 9. The CDR3 is made up of 15 amino acids. The CDR3 spells CASFRAGGGSYEQYF. In DNA form, the CDR3 reads TGTGCCAGCTTTCGAGCGGGAGGAGGGTCCTACGAGCAGTACTTC.

The chain couples TRBV12-3 or TRBV12-4 to TRBJ1-1; D is uncertain. This CDR3 region has 13 residues. Trimming stripped 3 bases from V and 1 base from J, with 6 bases between. Written as DNA, the CDR3 is TGTGCCAGCAGTTTGGCGGCGAACACTGAAGCTTTCTTT. This translates into CASSLAANTEAFF.

The V and J genes are TRBV27 and TRBJ2-2, with D possibly being TRBD2 (6 bases). The germline gives CDR1 MNHEY, CDR2 SMNVEV (reference sequence). Between the trimmed V and J ends, which lost 2 bases and 4 bases, there was a span of 14 bases. The CDR3 runs to 16 residues. The CDR3 protein is CASSLGTPRPTGELFF. DNA for the CDR3: TGTGCCAGCAGTTTAGGGACTCCCCGCCCCACCGGGGAGCTGTTTTTT.

The V call is TRBV19, the J call TRBJ2-2; 7 nucleotides match TRBD1. The CDR3 is 15 residues long. V shed 3 bases, J shed 1 base, and the junction held 2 bases outside the gene matches. CDR1 and CDR2 (germline): LNHDA, SQIVND (reference sequence). CDR3 sequence: CASSMGDRNTGELFF. DNA of the CDR3: TGTGCCAGTAGTATGGGGGACAGGAACACCGGGGAGCTGTTTTTT.